Listed below are T cell receptor beta chains from one sample, sequenced in a study of cytomegalovirus exposure and HLA in healthy donors. The table came from immunoSEQ multiplex PCR; TCRdb's copy has only in-frame clones and leaves some out. The sample has approximately 120,000 clones. The sequencing sample was made of PBMCs. These receptors originate from a man aged 18-30 years in good health and CMV-seronegative. The CDR3 runs from the conserved cysteine through the conserved F or W. A D gene is named only where the DNA matches it firmly.

TRBV27	TRBD2	TRBJ2-1	TGTGCCAGCACCGTGCTAGCGGGGGGACACAATGAGCAGTTCTTC	CASTVLAGGHNEQFF
TRBV7-3	TRBD2	TRBJ2-7	TGTGCCAGCAGCCCCGCGGGAGGCGGCGGCGCCTACGAGCAGTACTTC	CASSPAGGGGAYEQYF
TRBV5-1	.	TRBJ2-1	TGCGCCAGCAGTCCCGGATCCAGGCTCGGTGAGCAGTTCTTC	CASSPGSRLGEQFF
TRBV11-2	.	TRBJ1-4	TGTGCCAGCAGCCCCGGCCTAGAACTGTTTTTT	CASSPGLELFF
TRBV2	TRBD1	TRBJ1-5	TGTGCCAGCAGGGGCCTTAAGACAGGGGGTCAGCCCCAGCATTTT	CASRGLKTGGQPQHF
TRBV6-6	.	TRBJ2-7	TGTGCCAGCAGTCGATTACCCAACTCGGTGGAGTACTTC	CASSRLPNSVEYF
TRBV9	TRBD1	TRBJ1-1	TGTGCCAGCAGCGTAGATCGGGACAGGGGGCTTGTTGAAGTCAATACTGAAGCTTTCTTT	CASSVDRDRGLVEVNTEAFF
TRBV5-5	TRBD1	TRBJ1-4	TGTGCCAGCAGCTTGGAGGACAGGGAAAATGAAAAACTGTTTTTT	CASSLEDRENEKLFF
TRBV2	TRBD2	TRBJ2-1	TGTGCCAGCAGTGGGCGGGGGAATGAGCAGTTCTTC	CASSGRGNEQFF
TRBV2	TRBD1	TRBJ1-5	TGTGCCAGCAGTTCGGACAGGGCGAGCAATCAGCCCCAGCATTTT	CASSSDRASNQPQHF
TRBV6-5	.	TRBJ2-7	TGTGCCAGCAGCTACTCGAATAGTGCCCCGCCGGGAGAGCAGTACTTC	CASSYSNSAPPGEQYF
TRBV29-1	TRBD1	TRBJ2-7	TGCAGCGTTCTGGGGGACAGGGATAGCGCCTACGAGCAGTACTTC	CSVLGDRDSAYEQYF
TRBV6-5	.	TRBJ1-2	TGTGCCAGCACCTTAGGCGACAGAGACTATGGCTACACCTTC	CASTLGDRDYGYTF
TRBV28	.	TRBJ2-2	TGTGCCAGCAGCCGGTCCGGGGCCAGGGGCGGGGAGCTGTTTTTT	CASSRSGARGGELFF
TRBV7-2	.	TRBJ1-5	TGTGCCAGCAGCTATAAGTCTGCAGAACCCCAGCATTTT	CASSYKSAEPQHF
TRBV19	.	TRBJ1-2	TGTGCCAGTAGTATAGGGGGCGAGGTGGACTATGGCTACACCTTC	CASSIGGEVDYGYTF
TRBV9	.	TRBJ1-1	TGTGCCAGCAGCGTAGGTCAGGGGAAAGCTTTCTTT	CASSVGQGKAFF
TRBV5-1	.	TRBJ2-5	TGCGCCAGCAGCCCCCCAATTGGCAGGGAAGAGACCCAGTACTTC	CASSPPIGREETQYF
TRBV19	TRBD1	TRBJ1-4	TGTGCCAGTAGTAGGGGGACAGGGGCTTCTGGAAAACTGTTTTTT	CASSRGTGASGKLFF
TRBV7-9	.	TRBJ2-7	TGTGCCAGCAGCGCACAGACGGGACTTCCTCGGGACGAGCAGTACTTC	CASSAQTGLPRDEQYF
TRBV27	.	TRBJ2-3	TGTGCCACCCGACAGGACACCCCAGATACGCAGTATTTT	CATRQDTPDTQYF
TRBV18	.	TRBJ1-5	TGTGCCAGCTCACGTCAGGACAATCAGCCCCAGCATTTT	CASSRQDNQPQHF
TRBV19	TRBD1	TRBJ2-1	TGTGCCAGTAGTCTCCATGGACAGGGATCGGACAATGAGCAGTTCTTC	CASSLHGQGSDNEQFF
TRBV7-9	TRBD1	TRBJ1-5	TGTGCCAGCAGCTTAGGATACAGGGGATGGGAAGGGGCCCAGCATTTT	CASSLGYRGWEGAQHF
TRBV5-1	TRBD2	TRBJ2-7	TGCGCCAGCAGCTTCTCCGGGACTAGCGACCTCGACTACGAGCAGTACTTC	CASSFSGTSDLDYEQYF
TRBV28	TRBD2	TRBJ2-7	TGTGCCAGCAGTTTCGGACTAGCGGGCTCCTACGAGCAGTACTTC	CASSFGLAGSYEQYF
TRBV5-5	.	TRBJ1-1	TGTGCCAGCTCACTCCTGAACACTGAAGCTTTCTTT	CASSLLNTEAFF
TRBV9	.	TRBJ2-7	TGTGCCAGCAGCGCGACAGGAAACAGTGCCTTCTACGAGCAGTACTTC	CASSATGNSAFYEQYF
TRBV5-1	.	TRBJ1-1	TGCGCCAGCAGCCTCGACAGGAACACTGAAGCTTTCTTT	CASSLDRNTEAFF
TRBV25-1	TRBD1	TRBJ1-6	TGTGCCAATAGGGGTCGAGGGGGCGGGATGGGATCACCCCTCCACTTT	CANRGRGGGMGSPLHF
TRBV28	.	TRBJ1-1	TGTGCCAGCAGTTCAGGTCCGGGACAAGTGAACACTGAAGCTTTCTTT	CASSSGPGQVNTEAFF
TRBV2	.	TRBJ1-3	TGTGCCAGCAGTGAAGCGGCGGCAGAGGGCTCTGGAAACACCATATATTTT	CASSEAAAEGSGNTIYF
TRBV27	.	TRBJ1-1	TGTGCCAGCAGTTTATCGGCAGGAGGGATCGACACTGAAGCTTTCTTT	CASSLSAGGIDTEAFF
TRBV28	.	TRBJ1-2	TGTGCCAGCTGGGGCCGGACGGCCTATGGCTACACCTTC	CASWGRTAYGYTF
TRBV6-1	.	TRBJ1-1	TGTGCCAGCAGTGAATGGGGGCAGGGGCTCACTGAAGCTTTCTTT	CASSEWGQGLTEAFF
TRBV11-2	.	TRBJ2-3	TGTGCCAGCAGCTTAGACTCCTTGTACACAGATACGCAGTATTTT	CASSLDSLYTDTQYF
TRBV7-8	TRBD2	TRBJ2-7	TGTGCCAGCAGCTTAGGGAGCGGGAGGGATCTCGAGCAGTACTTC	CASSLGSGRDLEQYF
TRBV28	TRBD2	TRBJ2-4	TGTGCCAGCAGTTTGTCAGCGGGAGGGCCAAACATTCAGTACTTC	CASSLSAGGPNIQYF
TRBV19	.	TRBJ2-7	TGTGCCAGTAGTCTTGGACATGGGGTCGGGGAGCAGTACTTC	CASSLGHGVGEQYF
TRBV7-9	.	TRBJ1-3	TGTGCCAGCCCCACTGACAACTCTGGAAACACCATATATTTT	CASPTDNSGNTIYF
TRBV7-9	.	TRBJ1-1	TGTGCCAGCAGCTTAGGGTGGGAGGGAAGCAACGGGGCTTTCTTT	CASSLGWEGSNGAFF
TRBV30	.	TRBJ1-5	TGTGCCTGGAGTCCGAGGGGCAATCAGCCCCAGCATTTT	CAWSPRGNQPQHF
TRBV2	TRBD2	TRBJ2-5	TGTGCCAGCCGCTCTAGCGGGGGAGGACAAGAGACCCAGTACTTC	CASRSSGGGQETQYF
TRBV27	.	TRBJ2-7	TGTGCCAGCAGCATCCTTGCAGGCTCCTACGAGCAGTACTTC	CASSILAGSYEQYF
TRBV6-4	TRBD1	TRBJ2-7	TGTGCCAGAACCCTGGACAGGGGGCGCTTCTACGAGCAGTACTTC	CARTLDRGRFYEQYF
TRBV27	.	TRBJ1-6	TGTGCCAGCAGAACGACAGGCGGTAATTCACCCCTCCACTTT	CASRTTGGNSPLHF
TRBV5-4	TRBD1	TRBJ2-3	TGTGCCAGCAGCTTGCCGGGACAGGGAGGCACAGATACGCAGTATTTT	CASSLPGQGGTDTQYF
TRBV7-9	.	TRBJ1-3	TGTGCCAGCAGCGGCCTCCCGTCAACCATATATTTT	CASSGLPSTIYF
TRBV5-1	TRBD2	TRBJ2-1	TGCGCCAGCAGCTTGAAGGCACTAGCGGGAGACAATGAGCAGTTCTTC	CASSLKALAGDNEQFF
TRBV19	TRBD1	TRBJ1-2	TGTGCCAGTAGTATACTCAGGGGGCTGGATGGCTACACCTTC	CASSILRGLDGYTF
TRBV6-6	.	TRBJ1-3	TGTGCCAGCATTACAGGGCGAAACACCATATATTTT	CASITGRNTIYF
TRBV5-6	.	TRBJ2-7	TGTGCCAGCAGCCGGGACTTTTACGAGCAGTACTTC	CASSRDFYEQYF